Below are 23 T cell receptor beta chains sequenced from a single sample in a study of T-cell memory formation after mild COVID-19. TCRdb re-analysed the 5' RACE reads in MiXCR, keeping a single row per CDR3 protein. There are around 300,000 distinct CDR3 sequences in the sample; roughly an eighth occur only once, and around 20% lies in the top ten. Sequencing was done on a sample of PBMCs or a T cell subset sorted from them (not recorded which). Receptors were obtained from a man in his late teens or twenties who had mild COVID-19 (a few samples of this study predate the infection). Cell type and time point are not known.

In its sample, this clonotype was seen a few times. The chain is built from TRBV5-1 and TRBJ2-5; tentatively, D is TRBD2 (6 bases). The CDR3 runs to 14 residues. With 4 bases removed from V and 5 bases from J, the gap between germline ends came to 15 bases. The germline V gene encodes CDR1 SGHRS and CDR2 YFSETQ. The CDR3, as DNA: TGCGCCAGCAGCCACGGGACGGGGGAGGAGACCCAGTACTTC. It encodes CASSHGTGEETQYF.

In this sample, this clonotype turned up a few times. One end of the junction varies from germline; a read error may be responsible. This chain uses TRBV15 with TRBJ2-5; D is perhaps TRBD2 (7 bases). Germline V CDR1 and CDR2: LNHNV, YYDKDF (reference sequence). The CDR3 is made up of 13 amino acids. The CDR3, as DNA: TGTGCCACCAGCAGTTTAGGGGGGGAGACCCACTACTTC. Translating it yields CATSSLGGETHYF.

The chain links TRBV4-1 to TRBJ1-3, with no clear D. The V end was cut by 3 bases, the J end by 0 bases, with 9 bases between. The germline V gene encodes CDR1 MGHRA and CDR2 YSYEKL. This CDR3 is 15 amino acids long. The CDR3 sequence is CASSHGEGSGNTIYF. CDR3 nucleotide sequence: TGCGCCAGCAGCCACGGGGAAGGCTCTGGAAACACCATATATTTT.

On this clonotype itself: Possible read error: a much larger clone is one base away. The J gene is TRBJ2-3, the V gene TRBV10-2; D gene ambiguous. V lost 3 bases and J 8 bases, leaving 12 bases between the germline ends. The CDR3 contains 13 residues. Germline CDR1 and CDR2: WSHSY and SAAADI. The CDR3 DNA sequence: TGCGCCAGCAGTGACCGCGAGTCGGGTACGCAGTATTTT. The encoded protein is CASSDRESGTQYF.

Only a few counts were recorded for this clonotype. The chain couples TRBV7-9 to TRBJ2-1; 9 nucleotides agree with TRBD2. Per germline, CDR1 SEHNR and CDR2 FQNEAQ (reference sequence). Trimming at V came to 5 bases and at J to 2 bases, leaving 4 bases not matched to a gene. The CDR3 runs 15 residues. As DNA, the CDR3 is TGTGCCAGCAGCCCCCAGCGGGGGGCCTACAATGAGCAGTTCTTC. Translation: CASSPQRGAYNEQFF.

This clonotype turned up a few times. V and J are TRBV6-5 and TRBJ1-1; 8 bases match TRBD1. From germline, CDR1 is MNHEY and CDR2 SVGAGI. This CDR3 comprises 15 residues. V shed 2 bases, J shed 0 bases, and the junction held 2 bases outside the gene matches. This CDR3 is CASSYRGQVNTEAFF. The DNA of the CDR3 is TGTGCCAGCAGTTACAGGGGACAGGTGAACACTGAAGCTTTCTTT.

This chain uses TRBV7-2 with TRBJ2-7; 9 bases agree with TRBD1. CDR3 length equals 16 residues. The V gene end was trimmed by 2 bases and the J gene end by 3 bases; junction bases not matched to a gene: 8. Germline V lookup: CDR1 SGHTA, CDR2 FQGNSA. CDR3 amino acids: CASSLYGQGRGYEQYF. The CDR3 DNA is TGTGCCAGCAGCTTATACGGACAGGGGCGCGGCTACGAGCAGTACTTC.

This clonotype has only a few counts. This chain uses TRBV12-3 or TRBV12-4 with TRBJ1-5; D uncertain. The CDR3 covers 16 residues. Trimming stripped 3 bases from V and 4 bases from J, with 16 bases between. The CDR3 region has the DNA TGTGCCAGCAGTTTTGGTTGGGGTGTCCTTAATCAGCCCCAGCATTTT. Residues: CASSFGWGVLNQPQHF.

This chain joins TRBV29-1 and TRBJ2-7; D not resolved. Germline values: CDR1 SQVTM, CDR2 ANQGSEA. V was cut by 1 base and J by 1 base, with 14 bases left in between. The CDR3 runs to 15 residues. CDR3 amino acids: CSVEAWDDGSYEQYV. The DNA for the CDR3 is TGCAGCGTTGAAGCTTGGGATGACGGATCCTACGAGCAGTACGTC.

This chain connects TRBV7-9 to TRBJ2-5; D gene unclear. The V gene's germline CDR1 is SEHNR and CDR2 FQNEAQ (reference sequence). V was clipped by 3 bases and J by 5 bases, with 7 bases between them. This CDR3 spans 12 amino acids. The DNA of the CDR3 is TGTGCCAGCAGCTTGAGATGGGAGACCCAGTACTTC. As protein: CASSLRWETQYF.

The sample holds a few counts of this clonotype. This rearrangement joins TRBV27 to TRBJ2-2; D is perhaps TRBD1 (6 bases). The length of the CDR3 is 16 residues. The V end lost 3 bases, the J end lost 1 base, and 12 bases lay between the germline ends. The germline CDR1 and CDR2 sequences are MNHEY and SMNVEV (reference sequence). The CDR3 sequence: CASSFNRALNTGELFF. For the CDR3, the DNA is TGTGCCAGCAGTTTCAACAGGGCCCTGAACACCGGGGAGCTGTTTTTT.

The V and J genes are TRBV9 and TRBJ2-1, with 13 bases that match TRBD2. This CDR3 is built from 18 residues. Per germline, CDR1 SGDLS and CDR2 YYNGEE. J lost 2 bases, V lost 4 bases, and 9 bases had no gene match. CDR3 sequence (DNA): TGTGCCAGCAGCCCCTCGACTAGCGGGGGGCGCGCCTACAATGAGCAGTTCTTC. Protein product: CASSPSTSGGRAYNEQFF.

In the case of this clonotype: Its ends do not fully match the called genes, so a read error is possible. V and J are TRBV2 and TRBJ1-2; D perhaps matches TRBD1 (5 bases). The CDR3 runs 12 residues. Germline V gene lookup returns CDR1 SNHLY and CDR2 FYNNEI. The CDR3 DNA reads TGTGCCAGCAGTGAAGCAAGTCCCCCGGGGGCCTTC. It codes for CASSEASPPGAF.

CDR3 sequence reads: CASSDTRDGQETQYF. CDR3 coding DNA: TGTGCCAGCAGCGATACCCGGGACGGACAAGAGACCCAGTACTTC. The rearrangement uses TRBV7-2 and TRBJ2-5, with D possibly being TRBD1 or TRBD2 (5 bases each). V was pared by 5 bases and J by 2 bases, with 15 bases between. The CDR3 totals 15 residues. Looked up from germline, CDR1 is SGHTA and CDR2 is FQGNSA. Filled out from reference TRBV7-2 and TRBJ2-5, the complete variable domain reads GAGVSQSPSNKVTEKGKDVELRCDPISGHTALYWYRQSLGQGLEFLIYFQGNSAPDKSGLPSDRFSAERTGGSVSTLTIQRTQQEDSAVYLCASSDTRDGQETQYFGPGTRLLVL.

The chain recombines TRBV18 with TRBJ2-6; 12 bases line up with TRBD1. CDR3 length equals 15 residues. V lost 5 bases, J lost 8 bases, and 4 bases stayed unmatched. Germline V gene data show CDR1 as KGHSH and CDR2 as LQKENI. The CDR3 loop reads CASSAGTGGSNVLTF. The CDR3 DNA follows: TGTGCCAGCTCAGCCGGGACAGGGGGCTCCAACGTCCTGACTTTC.

This clonotype was counted a few times. The chain is built from TRBV6-2 or TRBV6-3 and TRBJ1-1; TRBD1 is a possible D gene (5 bases). Per germline, CDR1 MNHEY and CDR2 SVGEGT. V gave up 6 bases and J gave up 1 base, with 12 bases separating them. CDR3 length: 14 amino acids. Here the CDR3 reads CASRTDSGNTEAFF. The CDR3 DNA is TGTGCCAGCAGAACCGACAGTGGGAACACTGAAGCTTTCTTT.

This clonotype was observed a few times. The chain combines TRBV7-2 with TRBJ2-7, with 7 nucleotides matching TRBD1. The germline V gene encodes CDR1 SGHTA and CDR2 FQGNSA. The CDR3 totals 13 residues. V shed 4 bases and J 5 bases; nucleotides not matched to a gene: 5. The chain's CDR3 is CASSSGGWDEQYF. For the CDR3, the DNA is TGTGCCAGCAGCTCAGGGGGATGGGACGAGCAGTACTTC.

This clonotype was counted a few times. The chain carries TRBV6-2 or TRBV6-3 and TRBJ2-3, with D possibly TRBD2 on 6 matching bases. The germline CDR1 and CDR2 sequences are MNHEY and SVGEGT. The CDR3 sequence is 15 residues long. The V and J ends lost 2 bases and 3 bases respectively, with 12 bases between them. The CDR3 DNA sequence: TGTGCCAGCAGTTACGTGGAGGGGTGGACAGATACGCAGTATTTT. Its protein is CASSYVEGWTDTQYF.

The J gene is TRBJ2-7, the V gene TRBV6-6; 8 nucleotides align to TRBD2. Germline V gene sequence: CDR1 MNHNY, CDR2 SVGAGI (reference sequence). Unmatched junction bases numbered 7, after V lost 8 bases and J lost 4 bases. The CDR3 is made up of 13 amino acids. The CDR3 region has the DNA TGTGCCAGCGCTCTTGGCGGGGGGTACGAGCAGTACGTC. Residues: CASALGGGYEQYV.

V usage is TRBV7-2 and J usage is TRBJ2-1; 9 bases are shared with TRBD2. Germline V CDR1 and CDR2: SGHTA, FQGNSA. There are 17 residues in the CDR3. The junction had 6 bases not matched to a gene; V was cut back by 3 bases and J by 0 bases. The CDR3 bases are TGTGCCAGCAGCTTGACTAGCGGTCCGCTCTCCTACAATGAGCAGTTCTTC. It codes for CASSLTSGPLSYNEQFF.

A few counts support this clonotype. This chain's CDR3 is CASRYEIGSPLHF. CDR3 nucleotide sequence: TGCGCCAGCAGATACGAAATCGGTTCACCCCTCCACTTT. The gene calls are TRBV5-1 and TRBJ1-6; D remains unclear. V lost 5 bases to trimming and J lost 9 bases, with 12 bases between them. Germline CDR1 and CDR2: SGHRS and YFSETQ. The CDR3 extends over 13 amino acids.

V and J are TRBV7-9 and TRBJ1-3; no firm D call. The germline CDR1 and CDR2 sequences are SEHNR and FQNEAQ (reference sequence). Trimming removed 3 bases from V and 0 bases from J, with 12 bases in between. CDR3 length: 16 amino acids. In DNA, the CDR3 is TGTGCCAGCAGCTTCCCGGGCACCAGCTCTGGAAACACCATATATTTT. Encoded protein: CASSFPGTSSGNTIYF.

The chain combines TRBV5-1 with TRBJ2-1; a weak D match, TRBD2 (6 bases). Germline CDR1 and CDR2: SGHRS and YFSETQ. The ends were cut back, 5 bases at V and 2 bases at J, with 14 bases in the middle. This CDR3 is 15 amino acids long. The CDR3 spells CASSRYGEAYNEQFF. DNA of the CDR3: TGCGCCAGCAGTCGGTATGGGGAGGCCTACAATGAGCAGTTCTTC.